A selection of T cell receptor beta chains follows, all from one sample in a study of CXCR3-negative and CXCR3-positive naive CD8 T cells. TCRdb reanalyzed the 5' RACE reads and collapses them to one entry per CDR3 protein, without DNA. This specimen shows 84,000 or so distinct CDR3 sequences; the ten leading clones hold about 1.6%. Sequenced input: naive CXCR3- CD8+ T cells from blood. The receptors come from a human donor in good health. Some clones in this sample may be carry-over from other donors' samples. The CDR3 runs from the conserved cysteine through the conserved F or W.

j_gene | v_gene | CDR3aa
TRBJ1-1 | TRBV30 | CAWRGDEAEAFF
TRBJ2-2 | TRBV5-1 | CASSEGPGELFF
TRBJ2-7 | TRBV14 | CASSLILASGFYEQYF
TRBJ2-7 | TRBV20-1 | CSAPYVYEQYF
TRBJ2-7 | TRBV25-1 | CASSEWGQGHEQYF
TRBJ2-1 | TRBV5-5 | CASSPGPQASYNEQFF
TRBJ2-7 | TRBV7-6 | CASSLMREGDEQYF
TRBJ2-5 | TRBV3-1 | CASSQLAGGYQETQYF
TRBJ2-4 | TRBV28 | CAAATRRWRNIQYF
TRBJ2-5 | TRBV7-9 | CASSLSASGSRKTQYF
TRBJ2-7 | TRBV5-1 | CASTFPGGGYEQYF
TRBJ2-7 | TRBV28 | CASSHYSGTGEYEQYF
TRBJ1-2 | TRBV29-1 | CSVVGREEILYGYTF